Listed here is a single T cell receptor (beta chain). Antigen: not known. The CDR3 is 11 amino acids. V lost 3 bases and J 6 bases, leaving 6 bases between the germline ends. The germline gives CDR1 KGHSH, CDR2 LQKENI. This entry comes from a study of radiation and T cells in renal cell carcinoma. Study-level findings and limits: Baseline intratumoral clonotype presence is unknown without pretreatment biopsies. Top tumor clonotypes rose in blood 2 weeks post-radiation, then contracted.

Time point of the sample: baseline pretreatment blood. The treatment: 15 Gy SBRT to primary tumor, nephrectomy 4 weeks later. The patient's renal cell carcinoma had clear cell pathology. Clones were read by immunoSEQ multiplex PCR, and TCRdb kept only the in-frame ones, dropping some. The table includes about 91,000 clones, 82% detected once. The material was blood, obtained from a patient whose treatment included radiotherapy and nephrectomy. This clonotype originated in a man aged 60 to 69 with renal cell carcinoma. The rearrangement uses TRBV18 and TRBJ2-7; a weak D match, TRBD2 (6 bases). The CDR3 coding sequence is TGTGCCAGCTCACCGGGGGGCGAGCAGTACTTC. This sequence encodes CASSPGGEQYF.